Presented here are 4 T cell receptor beta chains from one specimen sequenced in a study of cytomegalovirus exposure and HLA in healthy donors. Amplification used 60 Vbeta primers and 13 Jbeta primers. Clones were read by immunoSEQ multiplex PCR, and TCRdb kept only the in-frame ones, dropping some. The sample lists some 98,000 clones; roughly 80% were seen once. The sample comprised PBMCs. These receptors were collected from a man in his forties in good health and CMV-seronegative.

The CDR3 DNA reads TGTGCCAGCAGTTACGGGGGGGGCACAGATACGCAGTATTTT. Amino acids: CASSYGGGTDTQYF. The chain employs TRBV6-5 and TRBJ2-3; 7 nucleotides agree with TRBD2. Per the germline V gene, CDR1 is MNHEY and CDR2 is SVGAGI. The CDR3 runs to 14 residues. V lost 2 bases and J lost 1; bases outside the gene matches: 0.

V gene TRBV5-1 combines with J gene TRBJ2-7; 12 positions match TRBD2. The CDR3 sequence is 18 residues long. Germline-derived CDR1 and CDR2 are SGHRS and YFSETQ. The V gene end was trimmed by 0 bases and the J gene end by 4 bases; junction bases not matched to a gene: 11. CDR3 nucleotides: TGCGCCAGCAGCTTGGAAGCTAGCGGGAGGGCCTTTTTATACGAGCAGTACTTC. This gives the protein CASSLEASGRAFLYEQYF.

The V gene is TRBV12-5, the J gene TRBJ2-7, with D perhaps matching TRBD2 (6 bases). From germline, CDR1 is LGHNT and CDR2 FRNRAP. V lost 1 base and J lost 2, with 6 bases in between. The CDR3 sequence is 13 residues long. The CDR3 sequence is CASGLAGAYEQYF. The CDR3 coding sequence is TGTGCTAGTGGTTTGGCGGGAGCCTACGAGCAGTACTTC.

The genes are TRBV13 and TRBJ1-4; the D is unclear. V shed 6 bases and J shed 4 bases, with 15 bases lying between them. CDR3 size: 15 residues. Germline-derived CDR1 and CDR2 are PRHDT and FYEKMQ (reference sequence). The DNA of the CDR3 is TGTGCCAGCAGTCCCTACCCAGGTGTTAATGAAAAACTGTTTTTT. It codes for CASSPYPGVNEKLFF.